This T cell receptor beta chain comes out of a study of PD-L1 blockade in urothelial cancer. For the study at large: Patients initiated atezolizumab around 2014 at 1,200 mg intravenously every 3 weeks. The analyses of blood took place 3 weeks (second dose) and 6 weeks after treatment start.

Sample time point: pretreatment peripheral blood. The number of samples from each patient was between 1 and 8, taken pretreatment and on-treatment. Sequenced by immunoSEQ multiplex PCR; TCRdb stores in-frame clones only, minus some. The sample holds about 81,000 clones, 80% to 90% seen once. This clone has just a few counts. CDR3 length equals 14 residues. The germline V gene encodes CDR1 SGHRS and CDR2 YFSETQ. The V segment lost 4 bases and the J segment 0 bases; nucleotides outside the gene matches: 3. The sequence was obtained from a woman of 80 years or more with urothelial cancer. This sample comprised PBMCs, obtained around atezolizumab (anti-PD-L1) treatment. The chain combines TRBV5-1 with TRBJ1-1, with 7 bases aligning to TRBD1. The CDR3, as DNA: TGCGCCAGCAGCCCGGGACAGATGAACACTGAAGCTTTCTTT. This gives the protein CASSPGQMNTEAFF.